This T cell receptor (beta chain) came from a study of siplizumab effects on memory and regulatory T cells. Sequenced by immunoSEQ multiplex PCR; TCRdb stores in-frame clones only, minus some. The table has fewer than 100,000 clones, more than 85% seen once. Points on this clone: No antigen is known for it.

Findings and caveats of the study: Alloreactive sequences tracing back to unstimulated CD4+ memory cells were significantly reduced by siplizumab.

The sequence derives from a human donor in good health. The sample taken for sequencing was CD8+ T cells sorted from blood.

The CDR3 reads CSVAKRQGAGEQYF. The CDR3, as DNA: TGCAGCGTGGCCAAGCGACAGGGGGCGGGCGAGCAGTACTTC. V usage is TRBV29-1 and J usage is TRBJ2-7; TRBD1 matches 10 bases. This CDR3 is 14 amino acids long. Germline V lookup: CDR1 SQVTM, CDR2 ANQGSEA. The trim removed 6 bases at V and 6 bases at J, leaving 11 bases unmatched.